Listed below are T cell receptor beta chains from one sample, sequenced in a study of blood T cell repertoires in COVID-19. Profiling relied on immunoSEQ multiplex PCR, and the TCRdb table lists in-frame clones only, not all of them. The profile shows approximately 360,000 clones, 80% to 90% of them singletons. The sample was PBMCs or T cells enriched from blood (not recorded which). The source of these receptors is a man aged 40-49 years in a cohort exposed to, infected with or recovered from COVID-19 (not recorded which). Each CDR3 is given with its conserved first and last residue. Fields, in order: D gene, clone size, J gene, V gene, CDR3 protein, CDR3 DNA. The D gene is left open where the match is weak. Some rows mark clone size as missing; the rest say once, few, many or name a class of expanded clone.

. . TRBJ2-1 TRBV11-2 CASSLVFNEQFF TGTGCCAGCAGCTTAGTATTTAATGAGCAGTTCTTC
. . TRBJ2-7 TRBV6-5 CASSYSRGGNEQYF TGTGCCAGCAGTTACTCGAGGGGGGGGAACGAGCAGTACTTC
TRBD2 . TRBJ2-1 TRBV5-1 CASSLTSGRAGYNEQFF TGCGCCAGCAGCTTGACTAGCGGGAGGGCCGGGTACAATGAGCAGTTCTTC
. . TRBJ1-1 TRBV25-1 CASSGFYRNTEAFF TGTGCCAGCAGTGGGTTCTACAGGAACACTGAAGCTTTCTTT
. few TRBJ1-1 TRBV7-9 CASSSNTVGTEAFF TGTGCCAGCAGCTCCAACACGGTCGGGACTGAAGCTTTCTTT
TRBD1 . TRBJ1-1 TRBV14 CASSGTGRDTEAFF TGTGCCAGCAGCGGGACAGGGAGGGACACTGAAGCTTTCTTT
. few TRBJ2-5 TRBV9 CASSVLGGQETQYF TGTGCCAGCAGCGTCCTGGGGGGCCAAGAGACCCAGTACTTC
TRBD2 few TRBJ2-1 TRBV14 CASSHTSGFLNEQFF TGTGCCAGCAGCCATACTAGCGGTTTCCTCAATGAGCAGTTCTTC
. . TRBJ2-3 TRBV13 CASSLSGAQYF TGTGCCAGCAGCTTATCGGGGGCGCAGTATTTT
. . TRBJ1-1 TRBV29-1 CSVEGLKVSTEAFF TGCAGCGTTGAGGGCTTGAAGGTTAGCACTGAAGCTTTCTTT
. . TRBJ1-5 TRBV10-3 CAISSDRSNQPQHF TGTGCCATCAGTTCGGACAGAAGCAATCAGCCCCAGCATTTT
. . TRBJ1-2 TRBV3-1/TRBV3-2 CASSQDRGAGGYTF TGTGCCAGCAGCCAAGACCGGGGGGCGGGTGGCTACACCTTC
. . TRBJ1-1 TRBV6-1 CASSEAAGMNTEAFF TGTGCCAGCAGTGAAGCGGCAGGGATGAACACTGAAGCTTTCTTT
. . TRBJ2-7 TRBV21-1 CASSKVRTAHYEQYF TGTGCCAGCAGCAAAGTGCGGACAGCACACTACGAGCAGTACTTC
TRBD1 . TRBJ1-2 TRBV28 CASSLDRGEARGYTF TGTGCCAGCAGTCTAGACAGGGGAGAAGCGCGGGGCTACACCTTC
TRBD1 . TRBJ2-3 TRBV3-1/TRBV3-2 CASSQNRDRGPTQYF TGTGCCAGCAGCCAAAATAGGGACAGGGGCCCTACGCAGTATTTT
TRBD1 . TRBJ2-7 TRBV5-1 CASSPDRVAEQYF TGCGCCAGCAGCCCAGACAGGGTGGCCGAGCAGTACTTC
TRBD1 . TRBJ2-1 TRBV5-4 CAITKDREPYNEQFF TGTGCCATCACCAAAGACAGGGAGCCCTACAATGAGCAGTTCTTC
TRBD1 once TRBJ2-1 TRBV18 CASSPPTTGGVSNEQFF TGTGCCAGCTCACCACCGACGACAGGGGGCGTAAGCAATGAGCAGTTCTTC
. . TRBJ2-1 TRBV4-1 CASSQDPTPFQSEFF TGCGCCAGCAGCCAAGATCCCACCCCCTTTCAATCGGAGTTCTTC
TRBD1 few TRBJ1-1 TRBV25-1 CASSEYVTGTEAFF TGTGCCAGCAGTGAATACGTGACAGGGACTGAAGCTTTCTTT
. . TRBJ2-3 TRBV9 CASSVVGGSTDTQYF TGTGCCAGCAGCGTAGTTGGCGGGAGCACAGATACGCAGTATTTT